The source of this TCR beta chain is a study of neurological immune-mediated disorders. Time point in this sample: longitudinal time-point 1 (baseline). The authors made cDNA by 5'RACE with 10-nucleotide random UMIs. Over 170 million TCR-beta sequences (from 15-18 subjects) were yielded by each sequencing run. Via MiXCR, TCRdb re-called the 5' RACE reads, giving one row per CDR3 protein. The sample lists 55,000 to 65,000 distinct CDR3 sequences, about 11% occurring once. CDR3 length equals 13 residues. Germline V gene lookup returns CDR1 SGHNT and CDR2 YENEEA. Deletions cut 4 bases from V and 8 bases from J, with 12 bases between. In its sample, this clonotype was seen many times.

The material sequenced was PBMCs. This TCR was recovered from a male donor with HTLV-1-associated myelopathy (HAM/TSP). The chain combines TRBV11-3 with TRBJ2-1; D possibly corresponds to TRBD2 (6 bases). The CDR3 region is CASSSRWGDEQFF. The CDR3 DNA reads TGTGCCAGCAGCTCAAGGTGGGGGGATGAGCAGTTCTTC. Full variable domain (rest looked up from reference TRBV11-3 and TRBJ2-1): EAGVVQSPRYKIIEKKQPVAFWCNPISGHNTLYWYLQNLGQGPELLIRYENEEAVDDSQLPKDRFSAERLKGVDSTLKIQPAELGDSAVYLCASSSRWGDEQFFGPGTRLTVL.